This T cell receptor (beta chain) was profiled in a study of a mutant IDH1 vaccine in newly diagnosed glioma (dated by TCRdb to the early 2020s). At the level of the whole study: Patients were given eight vaccinations, in weeks 1, 3, 5, 7, 11, 15, 19 and 23, which matched visits V03 through V10. Peripheral blood was collected at six visits: V03 (baseline), V05, V07, V10, V12 and V13. Of the 25 to 35 patients who were treated, around 60% were male and around 40% were female, and the mean age was approximately 40 years. Vaccination was initiated 4-6 weeks after radiotherapy alone, or concurrently with temozolomide cycles in the chemotherapy-containing groups. Longitudinal TCRB deep sequencing was done for about two dozen treated patients, wherever samples were available for exploratory analyses. Before enrollment, patients had received standard therapy of radiotherapy alone, temozolomide alone, or radiochemotherapy with temozolomide; most received the combination.

Library generation was performed with the immunoSEQ multiplex PCR assay. Rearranged TCR beta chain sequences were amplified with the hsTCRB Kit following the manufacturer's protocol. An Illumina MiSeq was used to sequence the TCRB libraries. In the paper's pipeline: The proprietary platform of the kit vendor was used for demultiplexing, trimming and gene mapping. TCRdb retrieved this table from immuneACCESS and kept in-frame rearrangements only. Not all clones are present; in checked studies, unresolved V genes account for under half, and no reason is known for the remainder. The V and J calls and clone size are taken from that table; D and trimming were inferred from the DNA. The sample yields nearly 30,000 clones; roughly 87% were counted once. Around 3% of the sample is held by the ten biggest clonotypes. The time point label for this specimen denotes: week 5, during vaccination. Each vaccine dose was 300 ug of a 20-mer mutant IDH1 peptide in Montanide, given subcutaneously with topical imiquimod. Newly diagnosed WHO grade 3 or 4 IDH1-mutant astrocytomas showing loss of nuclear ATRX were present in the donors. The samples were drawn from NOA16, a multicentre, single-arm, open-label phase I trial in Germany that tested a mutant IDH1 peptide vaccine in humans for the first time. Genomic DNA for TCRB sequencing was extracted from EDTA blood using the DNeasy Blood and Tissue Kit.

The research as a whole found: The authors noted that analyses of patient blood samples could not be reproduced because of sample limitations. Immune responses induced by the vaccine were seen in about 93% of patients across multiple MHC alleles. Selection of PBMC samples for TCRB deep sequencing was based on availability. Changes in the top peripheral T cell clonotypes picked up by TCRB sequencing did not appear to be linked to pseudoprogression.

Trimming takes 6 bases from V and 2 bases from J, and the germline ends sit 5 bases apart. CDR1 and CDR2, per the germline V gene, are MNHNS and SASEGT. The CDR3 contains 11 residues, cysteine and phenylalanine counted. Of the read, only the CDR3 DNA is kept; its 33 bases are in frame from base 1. About this clone itself: It lacks a known antigen. Per-nucleotide qualities are absent, and no much larger clonotype sits a single base away.

The chain employs TRBV6-1 and TRBJ2-7; the D gene cannot be named for sure. Sequencing used peripheral blood mononuclear cells (PBMCs), obtained from a glioma patient whose treatment included an IDH1 peptide vaccine. This sequence originates from a woman aged 40-49 years with glioma. Some clones in this sample may be carry-over from other donors' samples. The CDR3 reads CASSKTYEQYF. The nucleotide sequence reads TGTGCCAGCAGCAAAACCTACGAGCAGTACTTC.